The 30 T cell receptor beta chains listed next were all sequenced from one sample in a study of cytomegalovirus exposure and HLA in healthy donors. In the PCR, 60 Vbeta and 13 Jbeta primers were used. Profiled with immunoSEQ multiplex PCR; TCRdb holds only in-frame clones, not every one. The sample contains more than 85,000 clones, 76% of which appear only once. Sequencing was performed on PBMCs. These receptors were taken from a man younger than 45 in good health and CMV-seropositive.

The gene calls are TRBV10-2 and TRBJ2-7; D might be TRBD1 (5 bases). Per the germline V gene, CDR1 is WSHSY and CDR2 is SAAADI. This CDR3 contains 14 residues. The V gene lost 4 bases and the J gene lost 1 base, with 11 bases spanning the gap. CDR3 sequence: CASSGGHGSYEQYF. The CDR3, as DNA: TGCGCCAGCAGTGGAGGACATGGTTCCTACGAGCAGTACTTC.

The chain joins TRBV7-6 to TRBJ2-2; 9 positions agree with TRBD1. Germline CDR1 and CDR2: SGHVS and FNYEAQ. V was pared by 5 bases and J by 2 bases, with 15 bases of the junction left unmatched. The CDR3 loop spans 19 amino acids. Here the CDR3 DNA reads TGTGCCAGCAGCCTCCGATTAGTGGGGACAGGGTCCAACACCGGGGAGCTGTTTTTT. Protein sequence: CASSLRLVGTGSNTGELFF.

The gene calls are TRBV5-1 and TRBJ2-7; TRBD2 aligns across 9 bases. Germline trimming cut 4 bases from V and 0 bases from J; bases unmatched to any gene: 8. Germline CDR1 is SGHRS and CDR2 is YFSETQ. The CDR3 runs to 16 residues. The CDR3 DNA follows: TGCGCCAGCAGCCCAAAGGAGCGGGGGGCCTCCTACGAGCAGTACTTC. Encoded protein: CASSPKERGASYEQYF.

The gene calls are TRBV4-3 and TRBJ2-7, with D tentatively TRBD1 (6 bases). The V gene's germline CDR1 is LGHNA and CDR2 YSLEER. The V and J ends lost 0 bases and 2 bases respectively, with 11 bases between them. The CDR3 runs 15 residues. The CDR3: CASSQDRGTAYEQYF. CDR3 sequence (DNA): TGCGCCAGCAGCCAAGATAGGGGGACCGCCTACGAGCAGTACTTC.

CDR3 in DNA: TGTGCCAGCCGATTTAAGGACAGGGGGCCCGCAACTAATGAAAAACTGTTTTTT. This translates into CASRFKDRGPATNEKLFF. The V call is TRBV28, the J call TRBJ1-4; TRBD1 matches at 11 bases. The ends lost 8 bases at V and 0 bases at J; junction bases unmatched: 11. The germline V gene encodes CDR1 MDHEN and CDR2 SYDVKM. CDR3 length: 18 residues.

The chain joins TRBV5-1 to TRBJ2-5; perhaps TRBD1 as D (6 bases). Trimming cost V 2 bases and J 3 bases, with 11 bases left between them. CDR3 length: 14 amino acids. Germline V gene sequence: CDR1 SGHRS, CDR2 YFSETQ. The CDR3 reads CASSLQGTEETQYF. The CDR3 bases are TGCGCCAGCAGCTTACAGGGTACGGAAGAGACCCAGTACTTC.

The genes are TRBV9 and TRBJ2-7, with D possibly TRBD1 on 5 matching bases. The CDR3 is 14 residues long. Deletions cut 4 bases from V and 3 bases from J, with 14 bases between. CDR1 SGDLS and CDR2 YYNGEE come from the germline V gene. Here the CDR3 DNA reads TGTGCCAGCAGCCCCCAGGGTGGGGTCTACGAGCAGTACTTC. Its translation is CASSPQGGVYEQYF.

The V call is TRBV28, the J call TRBJ1-1; D gene uncertain. The CDR3 sequence is 13 residues long. Trimming left V 7 bases short and J 4 bases short, with 13 bases between. Germline V CDR1 and CDR2: MDHEN, SYDVKM. The CDR3: CASTIRGSTEAFF. As DNA, the CDR3 is TGTGCCAGCACTATCAGAGGGAGCACTGAAGCTTTCTTT.

This rearrangement joins TRBV29-1 to TRBJ2-5, with D uncertain. Trimming took off 3 bases at V and 4 bases at J, with 12 bases between the two ends. This CDR3 has 13 residues. Germline lookup yields CDR1 SQVTM and CDR2 ANQGSEA. In nucleotides, the CDR3 is TGCAGCGTTGAGGCCCAGATTTTAGAGACCCAGTACTTC. Residues: CSVEAQILETQYF.

The chain uses TRBV5-4 and TRBJ2-3; 9 bases agree with TRBD2. V lost 1 base to trimming and J lost 2 bases; unmatched junction nucleotides: 8. The CDR3 contains 17 residues. The germline V gene has CDR1 SGHNT and CDR2 YYREEE (reference sequence). CDR3 in DNA: TGTGCCAGCAGCTTGTCGCCTAGCGGGGTGCTCACAGATACGCAGTATTTT. Protein product: CASSLSPSGVLTDTQYF.

The chain carries TRBV9 and TRBJ1-2; no clear D gene. The CDR3 has 13 amino acids. Trimming stripped 4 bases from V and 4 bases from J, with 11 bases between. Germline lookup yields CDR1 SGDLS and CDR2 YYNGEE. For the CDR3, the DNA is TGTGCCAGCAGCCAGCCCCGAGGCTATGGCTACACCTTC. Protein product: CASSQPRGYGYTF.

This clone was seen just once. The chain has TRBV7-9 and TRBJ2-1; 9 bases are a match to TRBD2. This CDR3 spans 17 amino acids. CDR1 is SEHNR and CDR2 is FQNEAQ in the germline V gene (reference sequence). The V gene end was trimmed by 7 bases and the J gene end by 0 bases; junction bases not matched to a gene: 10. The DNA for the CDR3 is TGTGCCAGCATCAGGCCTAGCGGGGACAGCTCCTACAATGAGCAGTTCTTC. As protein: CASIRPSGDSSYNEQFF.

V is TRBV5-4 and J is TRBJ1-1, with a possible D match to TRBD1 (5 bases). Trimming cost V 4 bases and J 8 bases, with 12 bases left between them. The germline V gene has CDR1 SGHNT and CDR2 YYREEE (reference sequence). This CDR3 is built from 12 residues. For the CDR3, the DNA is TGTGCCAGCAGCCTCGACAGTGACGAAGCTTTCTTT. This sequence encodes CASSLDSDEAFF.

As concerns this clone: Germline is not matched at one junction end, which may reflect a read error. The chain uses TRBV19 and TRBJ2-7, with 7 bases fitting TRBD2. CDR1 and CDR2 from the germline V gene are LNHDA and SQIVND (reference sequence). The CDR3 is made up of 11 amino acids. The CDR3 loop reads CASSIRDYVRF. The CDR3 DNA sequence: TGTGCCAGTAGTATCCGGGACTATGTACGCTTC.

This clone was seen only a few times. The chain uses TRBV6-5 and TRBJ2-2; tentative D call: TRBD1 (6 bases). Trimming left V 4 bases short and J 2 bases short, with 14 bases between. Germline V gives CDR1 MNHEY, CDR2 SVGAGI. The CDR3 is 16 residues long. The CDR3 bases are TGTGCCAGCAGTTCATGGACAGCGATTAACACCGGGGAGCTGTTTTTT. This gives the protein CASSSWTAINTGELFF.

The chain recombines TRBV29-1 with TRBJ2-5, with TRBD2 identical over 14 bases. J gave up 5 bases and V 5 bases, and 7 bases lay outside the gene matches. This CDR3 region has 15 residues. In germline, CDR1 is SQVTM, CDR2 ANQGSEA. The CDR3: CSVWTSGGQQETQYF. CDR3 nucleotides: TGCAGCGTTTGGACTAGCGGGGGGCAGCAGGAGACCCAGTACTTC.

This clone has a single count. The chain carries TRBV7-9 and TRBJ1-1; 8 bases fit TRBD1. Germline V gives CDR1 SEHNR, CDR2 FQNEAQ (reference sequence). The CDR3 spans 14 residues. V gave up 2 bases and J gave up 3 bases; unmatched junction bases: 2. The CDR3 coding sequence is TGTGCCAGCAGCTTACAGGACAGGGACACTGAAGCTTTCTTT. It codes for CASSLQDRDTEAFF.

This clone was counted a single time. CDR3 nucleotide sequence: TGTGCCAGCAGTGTCTTGGCGGAGTCACTTTACGAGCAGTACTTC. The encoded protein is CASSVLAESLYEQYF. V and J are TRBV6-1 and TRBJ2-5; D remains ambiguous. The DNA matches TRBJ2-7 better at its end, which makes the J call doubtful. Germline loops: CDR1 MNHNS, CDR2 SASEGT. The CDR3 extends over 15 amino acids.

The chain is built from TRBV4-1 and TRBJ2-7; D possibly corresponds to TRBD2 (5 bases). This CDR3 comprises 15 residues. The germline CDR1 and CDR2 sequences are MGHRA and YSYEKL. Trimming took off 1 base at V and 3 bases at J, with 13 bases between the two ends. This chain's CDR3 is CASSQGTGINYEQYF. CDR3 nucleotide sequence: TGCGCCAGCAGCCAAGGGACCGGGATCAACTACGAGCAGTACTTC.

This chain uses TRBV11-2 with TRBJ1-5, with 7 nucleotides matching TRBD1. Germline trimming cut 2 bases from V and 7 bases from J; bases unmatched to any gene: 2. Germline CDR1 SGHAT, CDR2 FQNNGV. CDR3 length equals 13 residues. The CDR3 DNA sequence: TGTGCCAGCAGCTTACAGGGGGTCCAGCCCCAGCATTTT. Protein product: CASSLQGVQPQHF.

This rearrangement joins TRBV5-1 to TRBJ1-4; D is uncertain. In germline, CDR1 is SGHRS, CDR2 YFSETQ. The V end lost 0 bases, the J end lost 8 bases, and 11 bases lay between the germline ends. The CDR3 loop spans 14 amino acids. CDR3 sequence: CASSLGEGYEKLFF. The CDR3 nucleotides are TGCGCCAGCAGCTTGGGGGAGGGCTACGAAAAACTGTTTTTT.

The V and J genes are TRBV5-1 and TRBJ2-2; the D gene is possibly TRBD2 (5 bases). V was shortened by 5 bases and J by 3 bases, with 8 bases between the two germline ends. Germline CDR1 SGHRS, CDR2 YFSETQ. This CDR3 has 13 residues. This chain's CDR3 is CASRNGDTGELFF. The DNA of the CDR3 is TGCGCCAGCAGAAACGGGGACACCGGGGAGCTGTTTTTT.

This sequence joins TRBV10-1 and TRBJ2-7, with TRBD2 as a possible D gene (5 bases). Trimming took off 3 bases at V and 5 bases at J, with 11 bases between the two ends. In germline, CDR1 is WNHNN, CDR2 SYGVQD (reference sequence). The CDR3 has 13 amino acids. The CDR3 here is CASSESGSNEQYF. For the CDR3, the DNA is TGCGCCAGCAGTGAATCTGGGAGCAACGAGCAGTACTTC.

On this clone: One junction end does not reproduce the germline sequence, and a read error may be involved. The gene calls are TRBV19 and TRBJ1-6; the D gene is possibly TRBD1 (5 bases). This CDR3 contains 14 residues. The germline gives CDR1 LNHDA, CDR2 SQIVND (reference sequence). The CDR3 spells CANSWQGWNSPLHF. CDR3 nucleotide sequence: TGTGCCAATAGTTGGCAGGGATGGAATTCACCCCTCCACTTT.

The rearrangement uses TRBV5-4 and TRBJ1-2; TRBD1 aligns across 7 bases. The CDR3 spans 15 residues. The V gene end was trimmed by 4 bases and the J gene end by 3 bases; junction bases not matched to a gene: 9. Looked up from germline, CDR1 is SGHNT and CDR2 is YYREEE (reference sequence). In nucleotides, the CDR3 is TGTGCCAGCAGCACGACAGGGTCGAGTGACTATGGCTACACCTTC. Amino acids: CASSTTGSSDYGYTF.

J is TRBJ2-5 and V is TRBV7-2; TRBD2 matches at 12 bases. The CDR3 contains 18 residues. Germline trimming cut 5 bases from V and 2 bases from J; bases unmatched to any gene: 12. CDR1 is SGHTA and CDR2 is FQGNSA in the germline V gene. The CDR3 here is CASSPGTSGGIVQETQYF. The CDR3 DNA sequence: TGTGCCAGCAGCCCAGGCACTAGCGGGGGGATCGTTCAAGAGACCCAGTACTTC.

The chain recombines TRBV15 with TRBJ1-5; D might be TRBD1 (5 bases). The CDR3 loop spans 13 amino acids. Germline V CDR1 and CDR2: LNHNV, YYDKDF (reference sequence). The V end lost 9 bases, the J end lost 5 bases, and 14 bases lay between the germline ends. CDR3 DNA: TGTGCCACGGATCAGGGCGTAGATCAGCCCCAGCATTTT. This encodes CATDQGVDQPQHF. Drawing the rest from reference TRBV15 and TRBJ1-5, the complete variable domain is DAMVIQNPRYQVTQFGKPVTLSCSQTLNHNVMYWYQQKSSQAPKLLFHYYDKDFNNEADTPDNFQSRRPNTSFCFLDIRSPGLGDTAMYLCATDQGVDQPQHFGDGTRLSIL.

The chain recombines TRBV23-1 with TRBJ1-1; no reliable D call. TRBV23-1 is an open reading frame, and its role is uncertain. The CDR3 sequence is 13 residues long. Trimming pared 7 bases from V and 0 bases from J, leaving 9 bases between. The CDR3 nucleotides read TGCGCCAGCACCCCCGTCTTGAACACTGAAGCTTTCTTT. Translating gives CASTPVLNTEAFF.

The chain carries TRBV9 and TRBJ2-7; D perhaps matches TRBD1 (5 bases). CDR1 is SGDLS and CDR2 is YYNGEE in the germline V gene. The CDR3 has 13 residues. Trimming removed 0 bases at V and 5 bases at J, with 9 bases between. CDR3 coding DNA: TGTGCCAGCAGCGTAGCCGGACAAAACGAGCAGTACTTC. Translating it yields CASSVAGQNEQYF.

CDR3 region: CASSQRDSLDSPLHF. The CDR3 DNA reads TGTGCCAGCAGTCAGAGGGACAGCCTAGATTCACCCCTCCACTTT. The chain couples TRBV6-6 to TRBJ1-6, with 7 nucleotides matching TRBD1. The CDR3 loop spans 15 amino acids. CDR1 is MNHNY and CDR2 is SVGAGI in the germline V gene (reference sequence). V lost 5 bases, J lost 8 bases, and 9 bases stayed unmatched.